This T cell receptor (beta chain) was identified in a study of CD8+ T cells in alopecia areata. Across the whole study: In an open-label trial, patients got 5 to 10 mg tofacitinib twice daily.

cDNA serving as the sequencing template came from extracted, reverse transcribed RNA. Repertoires were generated with immunoSEQ multiplex PCR, while TCRdb's copy carries only in-frame clones and drops some. This table has about 94,000 clones, just over 70% appearing once. Germline V gene lookup returns CDR1 SEHNR and CDR2 FQNEAQ (reference sequence). V lost 1 base to trimming and J lost 7 bases, with 8 bases between them. This CDR3 spans 13 amino acids. Study outcomes and limitations: The study found that many expanded lesional clones persisted in scalp and blood during tofacitinib.

To note about this clone: No antigen is known for it. Additional DNA sequences in this sample encode the identical CDR3.

As for treatment: oral pan-JAK inhibitor, 5-10 mg twice daily. The study team obtained lesional scalp punch biopsies and peripheral blood from alopecia areata patients. This specimen consisted of CD8+ T cells sorted from blood, obtained at week 44, from a patient treated with tofacitinib. The rearrangement joins TRBV7-9 to TRBJ1-5; D unclear. The sequence was obtained from a human donor with alopecia areata. The CDR3 region has the DNA TGTGCCAGCAGCTTAGGGGAGCTCCAGCCCCAGCATTTT. It encodes CASSLGELQPQHF.